This T cell receptor beta chain was recovered during a study of shared clonotypes between healthy human individuals (dated by TCRdb to 2019 to 2021). For context, the study as a whole: The cohort included a few men and two women between 18 and 49 years of age. Libraries were prepared and TCR repertoires were sequenced by different laboratories using diverse techniques, in order to increase sequencing depth and limit assay-specific biases. Leukapheresis yielded between about 0.9 and 10 billion PBMCs per donor. To estimate repertoire size and how much clonotypes are shared between individuals, the study performed deep sequencing of blood TCR repertoires from a handful of healthy adults. For each donor, three plates each were used for CD4 naive and CD4 memory, two plates were used for CD8 naive, and one plate was used for CD8 memory. General study outcomes and caveats: The small number of donors limited the genetic and exposure-history diversity represented. Sampling was restricted to blood, and TCR repertoires in tissue are likely to differ from TCR repertoires in blood. Approximately 4.8% of naive CD4, 3.5% of naive CD8, around 2.3% of memory CD4, and 0.4% of memory CD8 clonotypes were shared across several donors. Naive subsets generally had larger estimated clonotype richness than memory subsets. Higher generation probabilities were observed for clonotypes shared by all four sorted-subset donors than for non-shared clonotypes. Even with the large sequencing depth, rarefaction of the sorted-subset datasets indicated that sequencing was incomplete. Pairwise subsampling indicated that sequencing depth was expected to affect the degree of clonotype sharing among donors.

Using the deep immunoSEQ assay, multiplex PCR amplified TCR CDR3 regions from genomic DNA. Genomic DNA extracted from each cell subset was distributed evenly over all wells of several immunoSEQ 96-well plates, and each plate served as one replicate. For sorted subsets, roughly 200 ng of genomic DNA, equivalent to roughly 33,000 T cell genomes, went into each replicate PCR. Purified libraries were measured with a Qubit 3.0 fluorometer, size-checked on a Bioanalyzer 2100, and measured again with the KAPA Library Quantification kit. A separate single-read 150-cycle Illumina NextSeq 550 flow cell was used to sequence each immunoSEQ 96-well plate. Per the original workflow: Because the immunoSEQ output held only junctional sequences and lacked quality scores, the filtering could not match the filtering applied to full-length reads. Sequences were annotated with PyIR, a Python wrapper for IgBLAST v1.9, using IMGT germline references to assign V/J genes and CDR3. Reads with weak V/J assignments (E-value above 1e-6), missing CDR3, stop codons, out-of-frame junctions, or ambiguous translated residues were removed. V3J clonotypes were defined as sequences sharing the same inferred V gene, J gene, and CDR3 amino acid sequence. To compute the percentage overlap between repertoires, the number of shared unique clonotypes was divided by the size of the smaller repertoire. Repertoire richness was assessed with RTK rarefaction, the Chao1 estimator, and Recon v2.1 estimates of unobserved clonotypes. For all TCRbeta clonotypes obtained by the gDNA method from four donors, generation probabilities were computed with OLGA. Held by TCRdb, this immuneACCESS table contains in-frame sequences only and omits some clones. Under half of the omission traces to an unresolved V gene where checked; the cause of the rest is unknown. V, J and clone size are taken as reported in that table, and D and trimming were inferred from the DNA itself. Across this sample there are roughly 1,500,000 clones, with 95% to 99% seen only once. The ten biggest clones cover approximately 0.44% of the sample.

A note on this clone: The target of this receptor is not known. One base away there is no much larger clone; base qualities are not given.

The donors were healthy, HIV-negative adults who had no recently reported acute infections or vaccinations. All donors were Caucasian adults living in Nashville, Tennessee, USA. Magnetic negative selection was used to enrich CD4+ T cells, after which naive cells were positively selected on CD45RA and the negative fraction became the memory subset. Blood was collected by leukapheresis, and PBMCs were isolated by Ficoll-Histopaque density gradient centrifugation and then cryopreserved in liquid nitrogen vapor phase. Analytical flow cytometry was used to check the purity and quantity of each magnetically sorted T cell population. Genomic DNA was isolated from every sorted fraction and measured by UV absorbance on a Nanodrop 2000c. The sequencing input was naive CD4+ T cells sorted from blood. Reading the label with the study, this specimen's cell subset or site is: CD45RA+ positively selected. The source is a young man in good health.

The nucleotide sequence reads as follows: TGTGCCAGCAGCCCGGGGACAACGGTAGAGACCCAGTACTTC. It specifies CASSPGTTVETQYF. The chain uses TRBV28 and TRBJ2-5, with TRBD1 as a weak D call on 6 bases. The CDR3 starts with the cysteine, ends with the phenylalanine, and has 14 residues. Of all the DNA, just the CDR3 is kept, 42 bases in frame from base 1. Trimming takes 6 bases from V and 4 bases from J, and the germline ends sit 15 bases apart. As encoded in the germline V gene, CDR1 is MDHEN while CDR2 is SYDVKM.